This T cell receptor (beta chain) was sequenced during a study of cytomegalovirus exposure and HLA in healthy donors. The PCR ran on 60 Vbeta and 13 Jbeta primers. TCRdb keeps only in-frame clones here, not all; method: immunoSEQ multiplex PCR. The repertoire holds under 130,000 clones, with about 81% as singletons. The J segment lost 5 bases and the V segment lost 6 bases, leaving 6 bases of the junction unmatched. The CDR3 covers 15 residues. CDR1 and CDR2 from the germline V gene are MNHEY and SVGAGI. This TCR was recovered from a young man in good health and CMV-seronegative. The rearrangement links TRBV6-5 to TRBJ2-2; TRBD1 matches 10 bases. Sequenced sample: PBMCs. This chain's CDR3 is CASRGQGSETGELFF. The CDR3, as DNA: TGTGCCAGCAGGGGACAGGGGAGCGAAACCGGGGAGCTGTTTTTT.